The next 21 T cell receptor beta chains were all read from a single sample in a study of cytomegalovirus exposure and HLA in healthy donors. 13 Jbeta primers and 60 Vbeta primers were used for the PCR. Generated by immunoSEQ multiplex PCR, the TCRdb table keeps only in-frame clones and is missing some. The sample yields 100,000 to 150,000 clones, roughly 9.6% seen once. Source material: PBMCs. The receptors stem from a woman in her 40s in good health and CMV-seropositive.

This clone was picked up a small number of times. The chain combines TRBV4-1 with TRBJ1-1; TRBD1 might be the D (5 bases). Germline loops: CDR1 MGHRA, CDR2 YSYEKL. V was trimmed by 5 bases and J by 0 bases, leaving 10 bases between them. The length of the CDR3 is 14 residues. As DNA, the CDR3 is TGCGCCAGCAGCAGGGGAGGACTGAACACTGAAGCTTTCTTT. It encodes CASSRGGLNTEAFF.

This clone was counted only a few times. This chain joins TRBV2 and TRBJ2-3; TRBD1 agrees at 7 bases. The CDR3 consists of 15 residues. V was clipped by 4 bases and J by 3 bases; unmatched bases: 7. Germline V lookup: CDR1 SNHLY, CDR2 FYNNEI. DNA for the CDR3: TGTGCCAGCAGTGGTGAAGGGGGCAGGACAGATACGCAGTATTTT. It specifies CASSGEGGRTDTQYF.

This clone was counted a few times. The J gene is TRBJ1-3, the V gene TRBV6-1; no firm D call. V was clipped by 5 bases and J by 10 bases, with 21 bases between them. Germline V lookup: CDR1 MNHNS, CDR2 SASEGT. The CDR3 loop spans 15 amino acids. The CDR3 protein is CASSLPRAAAGTIYF. The CDR3 DNA reads TGTGCCAGCAGTCTGCCGCGGGCCGCCGCCGGGACCATATATTTT.

This clone was counted a few times. The J gene is TRBJ2-1, the V gene TRBV19, with D maybe TRBD1 (5 bases). The V gene's germline CDR1 is LNHDA and CDR2 SQIVND (reference sequence). The V end lost 3 bases, the J end lost 0 bases, and 12 bases lay between the germline ends. This CDR3 comprises 16 residues. The CDR3 sequence: CASSILQGRSYNEQFF. The CDR3 DNA is TGTGCCAGTAGTATTTTGCAGGGCCGCTCCTACAATGAGCAGTTCTTC. Full variable domain (rest looked up from reference TRBV19 and TRBJ2-1): DGGITQSPKYLFRKEGQNVTLSCEQNLNHDAMYWYRQDPGQGLRLIYYSQIVNDFQKGDIAEGYSVSREKKESFPLTVTSAQKNPTAFYLCASSILQGRSYNEQFFGPGTRLTVL.

In its sample, this clone was seen a few times. The gene calls are TRBV18 and TRBJ1-2; 8 bases are shared with TRBD1. Germline V gene data show CDR1 as KGHSH and CDR2 as LQKENI. The J segment lost 6 bases and the V segment lost 3 bases, leaving 3 bases of the junction unmatched. This CDR3 has 13 amino acids. CDR3 nucleotides: TGTGCCAGCTCACCGCAGGGGGCGCATGGCTACACCTTC. It yields the protein CASSPQGAHGYTF.

A few counts support this clone. This chain joins TRBV6-6 and TRBJ1-5; no firm D call. Per the germline V gene, CDR1 is MNHNY and CDR2 is SVGAGI (reference sequence). This CDR3 is built from 16 residues. The V gene lost 5 bases and the J gene lost 2 bases, with 16 bases spanning the gap. The CDR3 is CASSRKGGDGNQPQHF. The CDR3 nucleotides are TGTGCCAGCAGTCGGAAGGGCGGGGATGGCAATCAGCCCCAGCATTTT.

This chain links TRBV14 with TRBJ2-5; D uncertain. V was cut by 0 bases and J by 4 bases, with 3 bases left in between. The CDR3 is made up of 12 amino acids. CDR1 is SGHDN and CDR2 is FVKESK in the germline V gene. CDR3 amino acids: CASSQDIETQYF. The CDR3 nucleotides are TGTGCCAGCAGCCAAGATATAGAGACCCAGTACTTC.

The CDR3 coding sequence is TGTGCCAGCAGTCGATCGAGGATAGCGGGGGGTGAGACCCAGTACTTC. Translating gives CASSRSRIAGGETQYF. The gene calls are TRBV11-2 and TRBJ2-5; TRBD2 matches at 10 bases. The CDR3 covers 16 residues. The germline CDR1 and CDR2 sequences are SGHAT and FQNNGV. The trim removed 6 bases at V and 5 bases at J, leaving 12 bases unmatched.

This clone was picked up a small number of times. CDR3 loop: CASSFAGPGELFF. In DNA, the CDR3 is TGTGCCAGCAGCTTTGCGGGGCCCGGGGAGCTGTTTTTT. The chain joins TRBV7-2 to TRBJ2-2; tentatively, D is TRBD2 (6 bases). Trimming pared 3 bases from V and 6 bases from J, leaving 8 bases between. This CDR3 spans 13 amino acids. CDR1 SGHTA and CDR2 FQGNSA come from the germline V gene.

Only a few counts were recorded for this clone. This chain uses TRBV11-3 with TRBJ1-2, with unresolved D. Germline CDR1 reads SGHNT; CDR2 reads YENEEA. The CDR3 is made up of 14 amino acids. Trimming removed 3 bases at V and 7 bases at J, with 15 bases between. CDR3 in DNA: TGTGCCAGCAGCTTCGGACTAAGGGCTATTGGCTACACCTTC. Its protein product is CASSFGLRAIGYTF.

The table lists this clone with a few counts. The rearrangement uses TRBV19 and TRBJ2-7; 10 positions agree with TRBD1. The junction had 9 bases not matched to a gene; V was cut back by 5 bases and J by 5 bases. This CDR3 has 15 residues. Germline V CDR1 and CDR2: LNHDA, SQIVND (reference sequence). The CDR3 nucleotides read TGTGCCAGTAGTCTGGCCGGGACAGGGGAACACGAGCAGTACTTC. Its translation is CASSLAGTGEHEQYF.

This clone came up a few times. The chain combines TRBV29-1 with TRBJ1-2; 7 bases are a match to TRBD1. This CDR3 is 16 amino acids long. The germline CDR1 and CDR2 sequences are SQVTM and ANQGSEA. After removal of 2 bases from V and 2 bases from J, the junction contained 11 bases not matched to a gene. Here the CDR3 reads CSVEREPGGTNYGYTF. CDR3 sequence (DNA): TGCAGCGTTGAAAGGGAGCCAGGGGGTACAAACTATGGCTACACCTTC. Based on the CDR3 plus reference TRBV29-1 and TRBJ1-2, the full variable domain is SAVISQKPSRDICQRGTSLTIQCQVDSQVTMMFWYRQQPGQSLTLIATANQGSEATYESGFVIDKFPISRPNLTFSTLTVSNMSPEDSSIYLCSVEREPGGTNYGYTFGSGTRLTVV.

This clone turned up a few times. The junction and the germline gene differ at one end; a read error may be behind it. The rearrangement links TRBV29-1 to TRBJ1-1; weak D call: TRBD1 (5 bases). From germline, CDR1 is SQVTM and CDR2 ANQGSEA. This CDR3 has 16 residues. Written as DNA, the CDR3 is TGCAGCGTTTGGGGCGGCGGGAAAGGGGCGAACCCTGAAGCTCTCTTT. This encodes CSVWGGGKGANPEALF.

This clone has a handful of counts. The V gene is TRBV9, the J gene TRBJ1-6; D is undetermined. The CDR3 spans 14 residues. Germline assignment: CDR1 SGDLS and CDR2 YYNGEE. Deletions cut 2 bases from V and 10 bases from J, with 13 bases between. CDR3 sequence reads: CASSVGSFGSPLHF. CDR3 nucleotides: TGTGCCAGCAGCGTGGGCTCCTTCGGATCACCCCTCCACTTT.

This clone was recorded a few times. J is TRBJ2-6 and V is TRBV7-2, with TRBD1 matching 7 bases. J gave up 1 base and V 5 bases, and 2 bases lay outside the gene matches. This CDR3 region has 15 residues. Germline CDR1 and CDR2: SGHTA and FQGNSA. Written as DNA, the CDR3 is TGTGCCAGCAGCCAGACAGGGTCTGGGGCCAACGTCCTGACTTTC. Its protein is CASSQTGSGANVLTF.

This clone was detected a few times. V gene TRBV27 combines with J gene TRBJ2-5; TRBD1 matches at 8 bases. Germline V CDR1 and CDR2: MNHEY, SMNVEV (reference sequence). V was clipped by 7 bases and J by 4 bases; unmatched bases: 5. CDR3 length: 13 amino acids. The CDR3 is CASNPTGVETQYF. For the CDR3, the DNA is TGTGCCAGCAACCCGACAGGGGTAGAGACCCAGTACTTC.

The CDR3 loop is CASGLVEDREQYF. The DNA for the CDR3 is TGTGCTAGTGGTTTGGTAGAGGACAGGGAGCAGTACTTC. V usage is TRBV12-5 and J usage is TRBJ2-7; 7 positions match TRBD1. The CDR3 is made up of 13 amino acids. J lost 7 bases, V lost 0 bases, and 3 bases had no gene match. The germline gives CDR1 LGHNT, CDR2 FRNRAP.

This clone was picked up a small number of times. The chain carries TRBV10-3 and TRBJ2-3, with no clear D. Germline CDR1 and CDR2: ENHRY and SYGVKD. Trimming cost V 2 bases and J 0 bases, with 3 bases left between them. The CDR3 covers 13 residues. The DNA for the CDR3 is TGTGCCATCAGTGAGACTAGCACAGATACGCAGTATTTT. Its translation: CAISETSTDTQYF.

This clone was seen a few times. This sequence joins TRBV18 and TRBJ2-7, with D perhaps matching TRBD2 (5 bases). V shed 6 bases and J shed 2 bases, with 17 bases lying between them. The CDR3 has 15 residues. The germline V gene has CDR1 KGHSH and CDR2 LQKENI. This CDR3 reads CASSLTPGSTYEQYF. The CDR3 nucleotides are TGTGCCAGCTCCCTGACGCCGGGGTCCACCTACGAGCAGTACTTC.

The chain is built from TRBV4-1 and TRBJ2-5, with 10 bases aligning to TRBD2. V lost 3 bases to trimming and J lost 2 bases; unmatched junction nucleotides: 9. Germline CDR1 reads MGHRA; CDR2 reads YSYEKL. The CDR3 runs 17 residues. CDR3 DNA: TGCGCCAGCAGCCAGGATCCTAGCGGGGGACAACAAGAGACCCAGTACTTC. Encoded protein: CASSQDPSGGQQETQYF.

The V gene is TRBV5-8, the J gene TRBJ1-1; D unclear. The CDR3 loop spans 13 amino acids. V was shortened by 2 bases and J by 0 bases, with 5 bases between the two germline ends. The germline V gene has CDR1 SGHTS and CDR2 YDEGEE. CDR3 region: CASSFLLNTEAFF. In DNA, the CDR3 is TGTGCCAGCAGCTTCTTATTGAACACTGAAGCTTTCTTT.